A selection of T cell receptor beta chains follows, all from one sample in a study of T cell changes during pregnancy in multiple sclerosis. Profiled with immunoSEQ multiplex PCR; TCRdb holds only in-frame clones, not every one. This table has around 80,000 clones, around 96% appearing once. The sequences come from peripheral blood, collected in the second trimester of pregnancy. These receptors all come from a female donor with multiple sclerosis, enrolled in a pregnancy study. CDR3s include the opening cysteine and the closing phenylalanine or tryptophan. D genes are given only for firm matches. The size of a clone is reported for some rows only, either as once, few or many, or as a class for expanded clones.

cdr3_aa: CATRDRGFTEAFF; cdr3_nt: TGTGCGACAAGGGACAGGGGATTCACTGAAGCTTTCTTT; clone_size: -; j_call: TRBJ1-1; v_call: TRBV27; d_call: TRBD1
cdr3_aa: CASSLSQGDTIYF; cdr3_nt: TGCGCCAGCAGCTTGAGTCAGGGTGACACCATATATTTT; clone_size: -; j_call: TRBJ1-3; v_call: TRBV5-1; d_call: -
cdr3_aa: CASSLGTSGREETQYF; cdr3_nt: TGCGCCAGCAGCTTGGGAACTAGCGGGAGGGAAGAGACCCAGTACTTC; clone_size: -; j_call: TRBJ2-5; v_call: TRBV5-1; d_call: TRBD2
cdr3_aa: CASSVAEVVYNEQFF; cdr3_nt: TGTGCCAGCAGCGTAGCTGAGGTGGTTTACAATGAGCAGTTCTTC; clone_size: -; j_call: TRBJ2-1; v_call: TRBV9; d_call: -
cdr3_aa: CASSPPAGAYNQPQHF; cdr3_nt: TGTGCCAGCTCACCACCCGCGGGTGCCTACAATCAGCCCCAGCATTTT; clone_size: -; j_call: TRBJ1-5; v_call: TRBV18; d_call: -
cdr3_aa: CASSQGTSGYNEQFF; cdr3_nt: TGCGCCAGCAGCCAGGGGACTAGCGGTTACAATGAGCAGTTCTTC; clone_size: -; j_call: TRBJ2-1; v_call: TRBV4-1; d_call: TRBD2
cdr3_aa: CASSLPSQETQYF; cdr3_nt: TGTGCCAGCAGCTTACCATCCCAAGAGACCCAGTACTTC; clone_size: once; j_call: TRBJ2-5; v_call: TRBV7-9; d_call: -
cdr3_aa: CASSPRGSSHEQYF; cdr3_nt: TGCGCCAGCAGCCCCCGGGGTAGCTCCCACGAGCAGTACTTC; clone_size: -; j_call: TRBJ2-7; v_call: TRBV5-1; d_call: -
cdr3_aa: CASSSAWGVSYNEQFF; cdr3_nt: TGTGCCAGCAGCTCCGCCTGGGGGGTATCCTACAATGAGCAGTTCTTC; clone_size: -; j_call: TRBJ2-1; v_call: TRBV11-2; d_call: -
cdr3_aa: CASSTPGLNTEAFF; cdr3_nt: TGCGCCAGCAGCACTCCGGGATTGAACACTGAAGCTTTCTTT; clone_size: -; j_call: TRBJ1-1; v_call: TRBV4-1; d_call: -
cdr3_aa: CASRDRGYGYTF; cdr3_nt: TGTGCCAGCAGAGACAGGGGCTATGGCTACACCTTC; clone_size: -; j_call: TRBJ1-2; v_call: TRBV27; d_call: TRBD1
cdr3_aa: CASSLSRLAGFSYNEQFF; cdr3_nt: TGTGCCAGCAGCTTATCTAGACTAGCGGGTTTTTCCTACAATGAGCAGTTCTTC; clone_size: -; j_call: TRBJ2-1; v_call: TRBV5-4; d_call: TRBD2
cdr3_aa: CASSWDRSHGYTF; cdr3_nt: TGTGCCAGTAGTTGGGACAGATCGCATGGCTACACCTTC; clone_size: -; j_call: TRBJ1-2; v_call: TRBV19; d_call: TRBD1
cdr3_aa: CASSPRGGRDTEAFF; cdr3_nt: TGTGCCAGCAGCCCGAGGGGGGGTAGGGACACTGAAGCTTTCTTT; clone_size: -; j_call: TRBJ1-1; v_call: TRBV9; d_call: -
cdr3_aa: CASRSGQGRVETQYF; cdr3_nt: TGTGCCAGCAGATCCGGACAGGGTAGAGTGGAGACCCAGTACTTC; clone_size: -; j_call: TRBJ2-5; v_call: TRBV27; d_call: TRBD1
cdr3_aa: CASSLTGGADTQYF; cdr3_nt: TGTGCCAGCAGCTTAACGGGGGGCGCAGATACGCAGTATTTT; clone_size: -; j_call: TRBJ2-3; v_call: TRBV7-9; d_call: -
cdr3_aa: CASSDFGRQGRPAFF; cdr3_nt: TGTGCCAGCAGTGATTTTGGGAGACAGGGGCGTCCAGCTTTCTTT; clone_size: -; j_call: TRBJ1-1; v_call: TRBV2; d_call: TRBD1
cdr3_aa: CASSRDSQETQYF; cdr3_nt: TGTGCCAGCAGCCGTGACAGCCAAGAGACCCAGTACTTC; clone_size: -; j_call: TRBJ2-5; v_call: TRBV5-4; d_call: -
cdr3_aa: CASSRERQGAPTNTGELFF; cdr3_nt: TGTGCCAGTAGTAGAGAAAGACAGGGGGCACCAACTAACACCGGGGAGCTGTTTTTT; clone_size: -; j_call: TRBJ2-2; v_call: TRBV19; d_call: TRBD1
cdr3_aa: CAIKDRFDEQYF; cdr3_nt: TGTGCCATTAAGGACAGGTTCGACGAGCAGTACTTC; clone_size: -; j_call: TRBJ2-7; v_call: TRBV19; d_call: TRBD1
cdr3_aa: CASFRGTGLYNEQFF; cdr3_nt: TGTGCCAGCTTCCGGGGGACAGGGCTCTACAATGAGCAGTTCTTC; clone_size: -; j_call: TRBJ2-1; v_call: TRBV2; d_call: TRBD1
cdr3_aa: CASSQAPSGGVSYEQYF; cdr3_nt: TGCGCCAGCAGCCAAGCGCCATCTGGCGGGGTCTCCTACGAGCAGTACTTC; clone_size: -; j_call: TRBJ2-7; v_call: TRBV4-1; d_call: -
cdr3_aa: CASGRLAAEQYF; cdr3_nt: TGTGCCAGCGGGAGACTAGCGGCCGAGCAGTACTTC; clone_size: -; j_call: TRBJ2-7; v_call: TRBV27; d_call: TRBD2
cdr3_aa: CASSSGQGYEQYF; cdr3_nt: TGCGCCAGCAGCTCGGGACAGGGTTACGAGCAGTACTTC; clone_size: -; j_call: TRBJ2-7; v_call: TRBV10-1; d_call: TRBD1
cdr3_aa: CASSLVKLAGAWVNEQFF; cdr3_nt: TGCGCCAGCAGCTTGGTTAAACTAGCGGGAGCATGGGTCAATGAGCAGTTCTTC; clone_size: -; j_call: TRBJ2-1; v_call: TRBV5-1; d_call: TRBD2
cdr3_aa: CARSPSGREGVRNQPQHF; cdr3_nt: TGTGCCAGAAGCCCCTCGGGACGGGAGGGCGTACGCAATCAGCCCCAGCATTTT; clone_size: -; j_call: TRBJ1-5; v_call: TRBV5-3; d_call: -
cdr3_aa: CASSSPSSGRGAGANVLTF; cdr3_nt: TGTGCCAGCAGCTCCCCTTCTAGCGGGAGAGGTGCTGGGGCCAACGTCCTGACTTTC; clone_size: -; j_call: TRBJ2-6; v_call: TRBV5-4; d_call: TRBD2
cdr3_aa: CASSSGLAGSNEQFF; cdr3_nt: TGTGCCAGCAGCTCAGGACTAGCGGGAAGCAATGAGCAGTTCTTC; clone_size: -; j_call: TRBJ2-1; v_call: TRBV11-3; d_call: TRBD2
cdr3_aa: CASSETLAGLAEQETQYF; cdr3_nt: TGCGCCAGCAGTGAAACCCTCGCGGGACTAGCGGAACAAGAGACCCAGTACTTC; clone_size: -; j_call: TRBJ2-5; v_call: TRBV10-1; d_call: TRBD2
cdr3_aa: CASSDSGSVETQYF; cdr3_nt: TGCGCCAGCAGCGATAGCGGGTCGGTGGAGACCCAGTACTTC; clone_size: -; j_call: TRBJ2-5; v_call: TRBV5-1; d_call: TRBD2
cdr3_aa: CATSAGGNEQFF; cdr3_nt: TGTGCCACATCGGCAGGGGGCAATGAGCAGTTCTTC; clone_size: once; j_call: TRBJ2-1; v_call: TRBV10-3; d_call: TRBD1
cdr3_aa: CASSFRRQGLNYGYTF; cdr3_nt: TGTGCCAGCAGTTTCAGAAGACAGGGGCTTAACTATGGCTACACCTTC; clone_size: -; j_call: TRBJ1-2; v_call: TRBV28; d_call: TRBD1
cdr3_aa: CSVGWGTGEAFF; cdr3_nt: TGCAGCGTTGGCTGGGGGACAGGAGAAGCTTTCTTT; clone_size: -; j_call: TRBJ1-1; v_call: TRBV29-1; d_call: TRBD1
cdr3_aa: CAWTGTATFYSGNTIYF; cdr3_nt: TGTGCCTGGACAGGGACAGCTACTTTTTACTCTGGAAACACCATATATTTT; clone_size: once; j_call: TRBJ1-3; v_call: TRBV30; d_call: TRBD1
cdr3_aa: CASSQRTGLAEKETQYF; cdr3_nt: TGTGCCAGCAGCCAGAGAACGGGACTAGCGGAAAAAGAGACCCAGTACTTC; clone_size: -; j_call: TRBJ2-5; v_call: TRBV14; d_call: TRBD2
cdr3_aa: CASSPGWSRTSSTDTQYF; cdr3_nt: TGTGCCAGCAGCCCTGGGTGGTCTCGGACTTCTAGCACAGATACGCAGTATTTT; clone_size: -; j_call: TRBJ2-3; v_call: TRBV7-8; d_call: -
cdr3_aa: CASSPDLGQGYGYTF; cdr3_nt: TGTGCCAGCTCACCAGATTTGGGACAAGGCTATGGCTACACCTTC; clone_size: -; j_call: TRBJ1-2; v_call: TRBV18; d_call: -
cdr3_aa: CASSLRTGGSYNEQFF; cdr3_nt: TGTGCCAGCAGTCTCCGGACAGGGGGCTCCTACAATGAGCAGTTCTTC; clone_size: -; j_call: TRBJ2-1; v_call: TRBV27; d_call: TRBD1
cdr3_aa: CASRAGTGLFYGYTF; cdr3_nt: TGCGCCAGCAGGGCCGGGACAGGGTTATTCTATGGCTACACCTTC; clone_size: -; j_call: TRBJ1-2; v_call: TRBV5-1; d_call: TRBD1
cdr3_aa: CASSPPRGWGSSGNTIYF; cdr3_nt: TGTGCCAGCAGCCCCCCCCGGGGATGGGGTTCTTCTGGAAACACCATATATTTT; clone_size: -; j_call: TRBJ1-3; v_call: TRBV13; d_call: -
cdr3_aa: CASSFHGQGRVGNQPQHF; cdr3_nt: TGTGCCAGCAGCTTTCATGGACAGGGTCGGGTCGGCAATCAGCCCCAGCATTTT; clone_size: once; j_call: TRBJ1-5; v_call: TRBV7-9; d_call: TRBD1
cdr3_aa: CASTTIQGTNQPQHF; cdr3_nt: TGTGCCAGTACCACAATCCAGGGAACCAATCAGCCCCAGCATTTT; clone_size: few; j_call: TRBJ1-5; v_call: TRBV19; d_call: -
cdr3_aa: CAWSAKPGTVPLNTGELFF; cdr3_nt: TGTGCCTGGAGTGCCAAACCCGGGACAGTACCTTTGAACACCGGGGAGCTGTTTTTT; clone_size: -; j_call: TRBJ2-2; v_call: TRBV30; d_call: TRBD1
cdr3_aa: CAISEGTGNTEAFF; cdr3_nt: TGTGCCATCAGTGAGGGAACAGGGAACACTGAAGCTTTCTTT; clone_size: -; j_call: TRBJ1-1; v_call: TRBV10-3; d_call: -
cdr3_aa: CASSERGQNTEAFF; cdr3_nt: TGTGCCAGTAGCGAACGGGGACAGAACACTGAAGCTTTCTTT; clone_size: -; j_call: TRBJ1-1; v_call: TRBV19; d_call: -
cdr3_aa: CASSLTVWGAEAFF; cdr3_nt: TGCGCCAGCAGCCTCACGGTATGGGGCGCTGAAGCTTTCTTT; clone_size: -; j_call: TRBJ1-1; v_call: TRBV4-3; d_call: -
cdr3_aa: CASSSLPGFSAEAFF; cdr3_nt: TGTGCCAGCAGTTCACTCCCCGGGTTCTCAGCTGAAGCTTTCTTT; clone_size: -; j_call: TRBJ1-1; v_call: TRBV7-9; d_call: -
cdr3_aa: CASSVPTYPYEQYF; cdr3_nt: TGTGCCAGCAGTGTCCCGACTTATCCCTACGAGCAGTACTTC; clone_size: -; j_call: TRBJ2-7; v_call: TRBV27; d_call: -
cdr3_aa: CASSTSGRPSTDTQYF; cdr3_nt: TGCGCCAGCAGCACTAGCGGGAGGCCTAGCACAGATACGCAGTATTTT; clone_size: -; j_call: TRBJ2-3; v_call: TRBV5-1; d_call: TRBD2
cdr3_aa: CASSLGDNNYGYTF; cdr3_nt: TGTGCCAGCAGCTTAGGGGACAATAACTATGGCTACACCTTC; clone_size: -; j_call: TRBJ1-2; v_call: TRBV7-8; d_call: -
cdr3_aa: CASSQSTGGNTIYF; cdr3_nt: TGCGCCAGCAGCCAATCGACAGGTGGAAACACCATATATTTT; clone_size: -; j_call: TRBJ1-3; v_call: TRBV5-1; d_call: -